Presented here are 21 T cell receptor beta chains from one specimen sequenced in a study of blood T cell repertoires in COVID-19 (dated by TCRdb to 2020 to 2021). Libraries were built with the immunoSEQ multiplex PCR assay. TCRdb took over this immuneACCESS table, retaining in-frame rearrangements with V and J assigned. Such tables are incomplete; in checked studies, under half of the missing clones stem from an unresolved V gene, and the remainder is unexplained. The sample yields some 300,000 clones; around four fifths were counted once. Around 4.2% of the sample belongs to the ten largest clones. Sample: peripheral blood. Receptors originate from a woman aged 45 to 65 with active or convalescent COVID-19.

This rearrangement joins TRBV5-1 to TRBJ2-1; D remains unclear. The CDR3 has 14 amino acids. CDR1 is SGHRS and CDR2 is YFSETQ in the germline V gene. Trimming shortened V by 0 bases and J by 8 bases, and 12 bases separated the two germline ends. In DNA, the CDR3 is TGCGCCAGCAGCTTGGAGTCTCTCGCAGATGAGCAGTTCTTC. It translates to CASSLESLADEQFF.

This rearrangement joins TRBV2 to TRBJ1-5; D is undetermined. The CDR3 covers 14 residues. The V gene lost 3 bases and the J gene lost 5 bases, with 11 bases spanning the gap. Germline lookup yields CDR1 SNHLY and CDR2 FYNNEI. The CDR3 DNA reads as TGTGCCAGCAGTGATCAGGCCGCAGATCAGCCCCAGCATTTT. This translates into CASSDQAADQPQHF.

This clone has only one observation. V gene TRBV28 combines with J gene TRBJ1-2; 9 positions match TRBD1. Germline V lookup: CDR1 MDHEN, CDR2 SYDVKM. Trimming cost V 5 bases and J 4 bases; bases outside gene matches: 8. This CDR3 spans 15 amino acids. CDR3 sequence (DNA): TGTGCCAGCAGTCCCAGGGACAGGGTGAGCTATGGCTACACCTTC. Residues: CASSPRDRVSYGYTF.

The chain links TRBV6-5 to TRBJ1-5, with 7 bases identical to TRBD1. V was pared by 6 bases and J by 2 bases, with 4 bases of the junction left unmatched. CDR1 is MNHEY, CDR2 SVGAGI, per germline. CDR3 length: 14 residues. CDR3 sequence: CASRTGWGNQPQHF. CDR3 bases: TGTGCCAGCAGGACAGGGTGGGGCAATCAGCCCCAGCATTTT.

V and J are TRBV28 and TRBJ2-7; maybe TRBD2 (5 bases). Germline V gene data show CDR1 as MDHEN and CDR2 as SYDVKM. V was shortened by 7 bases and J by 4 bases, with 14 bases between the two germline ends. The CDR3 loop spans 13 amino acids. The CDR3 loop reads CASTYGVGYEQYF. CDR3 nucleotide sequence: TGTGCCAGCACCTACGGGGTGGGGTACGAGCAGTACTTC.

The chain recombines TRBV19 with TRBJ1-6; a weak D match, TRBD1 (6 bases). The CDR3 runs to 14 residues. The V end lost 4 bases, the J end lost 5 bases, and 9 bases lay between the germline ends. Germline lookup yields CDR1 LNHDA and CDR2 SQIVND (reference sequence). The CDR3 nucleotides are TGTGCCAGTAGTACCTGGACAGATAATTCACCCCTCCACTTT. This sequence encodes CASSTWTDNSPLHF.

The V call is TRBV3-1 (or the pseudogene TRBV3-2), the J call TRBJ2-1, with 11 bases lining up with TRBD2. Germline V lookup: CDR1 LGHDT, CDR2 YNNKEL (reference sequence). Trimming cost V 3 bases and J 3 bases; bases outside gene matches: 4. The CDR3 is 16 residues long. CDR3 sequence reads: CASSHRLAGIYNEQFF. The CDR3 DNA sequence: TGTGCCAGCAGCCACCGACTAGCGGGGATCTACAATGAGCAGTTCTTC.

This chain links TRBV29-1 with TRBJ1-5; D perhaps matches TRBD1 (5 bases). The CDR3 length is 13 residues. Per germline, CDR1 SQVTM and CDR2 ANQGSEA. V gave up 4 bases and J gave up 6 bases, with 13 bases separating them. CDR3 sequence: CSVARDSSQPQHF. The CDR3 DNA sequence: TGCAGCGTTGCGAGGGACTCCAGTCAGCCCCAGCATTTT.

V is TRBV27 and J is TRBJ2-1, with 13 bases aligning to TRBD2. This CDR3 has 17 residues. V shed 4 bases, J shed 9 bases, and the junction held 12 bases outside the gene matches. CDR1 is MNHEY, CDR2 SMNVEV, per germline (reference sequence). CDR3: CASSSHGLAGVSGEQFF. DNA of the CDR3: TGTGCCAGCAGTTCCCACGGACTAGCGGGAGTCTCGGGTGAGCAGTTCTTC.

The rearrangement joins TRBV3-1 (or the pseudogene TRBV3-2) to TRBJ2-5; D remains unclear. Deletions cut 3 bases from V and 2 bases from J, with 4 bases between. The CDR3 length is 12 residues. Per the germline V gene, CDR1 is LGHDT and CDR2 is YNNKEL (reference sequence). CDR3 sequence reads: CASSHTQETQYF. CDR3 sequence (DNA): TGTGCCAGCAGCCACACACAAGAGACCCAGTACTTC.

The CDR3 nucleotides read TGCGCCAGCAGCCCCCGACAGGGGGATGAAAAACTGTTTTTT. This encodes CASSPRQGDEKLFF. The gene calls are TRBV5-1 and TRBJ1-4; 9 positions match TRBD1. The trim removed 4 bases at V and 6 bases at J, leaving 4 bases unmatched. The germline CDR1 and CDR2 sequences are SGHRS and YFSETQ. The CDR3 extends over 14 amino acids.

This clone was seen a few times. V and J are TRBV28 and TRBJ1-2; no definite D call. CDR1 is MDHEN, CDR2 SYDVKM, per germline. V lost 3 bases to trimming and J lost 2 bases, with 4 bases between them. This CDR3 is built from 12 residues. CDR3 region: CASSFGNYGYTF. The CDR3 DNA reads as TGTGCCAGCAGTTTTGGCAACTATGGCTACACCTTC.

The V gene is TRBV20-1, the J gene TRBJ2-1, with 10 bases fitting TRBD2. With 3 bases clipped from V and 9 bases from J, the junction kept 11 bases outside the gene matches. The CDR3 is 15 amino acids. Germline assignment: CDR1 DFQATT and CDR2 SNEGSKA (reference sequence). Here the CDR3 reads CSASYALAGASEQFF. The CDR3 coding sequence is TGCAGTGCTAGTTATGCCCTAGCGGGAGCTAGTGAGCAGTTCTTC.

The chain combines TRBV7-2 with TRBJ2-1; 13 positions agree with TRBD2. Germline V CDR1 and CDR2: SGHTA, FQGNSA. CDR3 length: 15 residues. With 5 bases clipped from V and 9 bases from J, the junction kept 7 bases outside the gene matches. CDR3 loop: CASSLWTSGSGEQFF. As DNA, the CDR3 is TGTGCCAGCAGCCTCTGGACTAGCGGGAGCGGTGAGCAGTTCTTC.

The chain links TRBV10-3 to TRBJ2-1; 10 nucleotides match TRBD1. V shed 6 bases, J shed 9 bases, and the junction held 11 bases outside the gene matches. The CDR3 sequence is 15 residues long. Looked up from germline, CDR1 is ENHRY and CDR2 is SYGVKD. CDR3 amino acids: CAIRDAGTGVGEQFF. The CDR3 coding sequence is TGTGCCATCAGAGATGCCGGGACAGGGGTTGGTGAGCAGTTCTTC.

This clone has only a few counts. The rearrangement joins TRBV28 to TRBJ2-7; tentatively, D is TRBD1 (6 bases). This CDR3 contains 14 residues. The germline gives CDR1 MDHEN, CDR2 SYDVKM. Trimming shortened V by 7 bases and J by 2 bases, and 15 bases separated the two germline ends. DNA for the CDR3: TGTGCCAGCACCTTCGGGGACACCACCTACGAGCAGTACTTC. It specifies CASTFGDTTYEQYF.

The CDR3 sequence is CAISGQVESPLHF. DNA of the CDR3: TGTGCCATCAGTGGGCAGGTAGAGTCACCCCTCCACTTT. The chain joins TRBV10-3 to TRBJ1-6; no firm D call. The CDR3 is 13 amino acids. With 4 bases removed from V and 10 bases from J, the gap between germline ends came to 11 bases. CDR1 ENHRY and CDR2 SYGVKD come from the germline V gene.

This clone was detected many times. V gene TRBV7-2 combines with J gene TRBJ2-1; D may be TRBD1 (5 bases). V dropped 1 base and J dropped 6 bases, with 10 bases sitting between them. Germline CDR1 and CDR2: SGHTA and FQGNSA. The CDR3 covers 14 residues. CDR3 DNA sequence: TGTGCCAGCAGCTTAGACCAGGGTGCCAATGAGCAGTTCTTC. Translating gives CASSLDQGANEQFF.

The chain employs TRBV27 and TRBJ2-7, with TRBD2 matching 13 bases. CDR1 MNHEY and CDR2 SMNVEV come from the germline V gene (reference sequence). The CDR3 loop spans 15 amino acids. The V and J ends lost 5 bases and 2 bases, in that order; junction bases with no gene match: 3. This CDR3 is CASSRTSGSPYEQYF. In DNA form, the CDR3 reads TGTGCCAGCAGTCGGACTAGCGGGAGCCCCTACGAGCAGTACTTC.

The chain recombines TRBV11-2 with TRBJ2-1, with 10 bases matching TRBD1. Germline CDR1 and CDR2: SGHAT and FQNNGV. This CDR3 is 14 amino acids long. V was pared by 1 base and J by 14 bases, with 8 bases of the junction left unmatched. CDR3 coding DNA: TGTGCCAGCAGCTTAGGACGTCGACAGGGGGCAAAGTTCTTC. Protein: CASSLGRRQGAKFF.

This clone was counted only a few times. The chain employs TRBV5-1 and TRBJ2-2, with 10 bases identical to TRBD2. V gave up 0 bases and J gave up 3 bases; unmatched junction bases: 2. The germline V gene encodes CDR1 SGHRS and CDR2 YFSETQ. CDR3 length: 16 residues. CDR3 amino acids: CASSLVGTSDTGELFF. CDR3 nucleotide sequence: TGCGCCAGCAGCTTGGTAGGGACTAGCGACACCGGGGAGCTGTTTTTT.